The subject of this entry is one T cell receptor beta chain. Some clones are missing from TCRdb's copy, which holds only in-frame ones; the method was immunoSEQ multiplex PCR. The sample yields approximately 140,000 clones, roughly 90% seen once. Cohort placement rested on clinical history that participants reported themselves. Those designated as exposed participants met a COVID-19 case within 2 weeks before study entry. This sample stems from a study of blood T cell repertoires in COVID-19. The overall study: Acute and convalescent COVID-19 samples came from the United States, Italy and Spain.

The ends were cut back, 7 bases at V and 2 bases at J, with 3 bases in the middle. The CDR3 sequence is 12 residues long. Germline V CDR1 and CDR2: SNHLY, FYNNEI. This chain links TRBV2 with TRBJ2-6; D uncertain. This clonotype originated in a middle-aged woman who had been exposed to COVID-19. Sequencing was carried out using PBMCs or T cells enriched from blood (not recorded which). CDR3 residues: CASITGANVLTF. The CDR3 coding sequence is TGTGCCAGCATTACTGGGGCCAACGTCCTGACTTTC.